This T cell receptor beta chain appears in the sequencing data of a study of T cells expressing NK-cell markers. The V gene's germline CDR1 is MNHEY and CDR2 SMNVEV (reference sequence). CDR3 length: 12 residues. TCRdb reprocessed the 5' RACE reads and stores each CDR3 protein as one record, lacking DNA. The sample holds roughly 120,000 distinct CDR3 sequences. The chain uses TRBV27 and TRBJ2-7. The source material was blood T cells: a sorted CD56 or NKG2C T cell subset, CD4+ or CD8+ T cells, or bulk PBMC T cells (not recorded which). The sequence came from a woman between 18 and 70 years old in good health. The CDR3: CASRARYSEQYF.